These 6 T cell receptor beta chains share one sample of origin, sequenced in a study of post-analysis software for immune sequencing data. Unique molecular identifiers were carried by the TCR beta cDNA libraries. TCRdb re-called the PCR reads through MiXCR, storing one row per CDR3 protein. The sample consists of roughly 870,000 distinct CDR3 sequences, approximately 57% of them appearing once. Study findings and constraints: TRBV segments more frequent in patients than in controls numbered five and included TRBV5-6, TRBV5-1 and TRBV20-1.

For these TCRs, the target antigens are not known. The sample was blood. Receptors originate from a girl under 18 with multiple sclerosis.

V usage is TRBV25-1 and J usage is TRBJ2-3; 7 bases map to TRBD2. The CDR3 length is 18 residues. The ends lost 1 base at V and 4 bases at J; junction bases unmatched: 14. Per germline, CDR1 MGHDK and CDR2 SYGVNS. The CDR3 nucleotides are TGTGCCAGCAGTGAATGGGAGGGGCCGTTCCGTGGTGCAGATACGCAGTATTTT. It translates to CASSEWEGPFRGADTQYF.

The chain has TRBV4-1 and TRBJ2-7; 8 bases are shared with TRBD2. The germline V gene has CDR1 MGHRA and CDR2 YSYEKL. The junction had 4 bases not matched to a gene; V was cut back by 1 base and J by 2 bases. The CDR3 loop spans 15 amino acids. As DNA, the CDR3 is TGCGCCAGCAGCCAAGGGGCGGGAGGTACCTACGAGCAGTACTTC. Its protein is CASSQGAGGTYEQYF.

The chain has TRBV20-1 and TRBJ2-1; 10 nucleotides agree with TRBD2. V lost 4 bases to trimming and J lost 2 bases; unmatched junction nucleotides: 2. The CDR3 sequence is 14 residues long. Germline V gene data show CDR1 as DFQATT and CDR2 as SNEGSKA (reference sequence). This chain's CDR3 is CSANLAGAYNEQFF. CDR3 nucleotides: TGCAGTGCTAACCTAGCGGGAGCCTACAATGAGCAGTTCTTC.

This clonotype appeared a few times. This chain connects TRBV20-1 to TRBJ2-4; 14 positions agree with TRBD2. Judging by the DNA end, TRBJ2-7 fits better; the J call may be wrong. The CDR3 consists of 15 residues. Germline-derived CDR1 and CDR2 are DFQATT and SNEGSKA (reference sequence). CDR3 protein: CSAQRTSGRPYEQYF. The CDR3 DNA is TGCAGTGCTCAACGGACTAGCGGGAGGCCCTACGAGCAGTACTTC.

The rearrangement links TRBV29-1 to TRBJ2-7; 9 bases align to TRBD2. Germline loops: CDR1 SQVTM, CDR2 ANQGSEA. The CDR3 contains 14 residues. The V gene end was trimmed by 6 bases and the J gene end by 5 bases; junction bases not matched to a gene: 11. CDR3 region: CSVDVAGDSHEQYF. The CDR3 DNA reads as TGCAGCGTCGATGTAGCGGGAGATTCCCACGAGCAGTACTTC.

This clonotype was detected a few times. The CDR3 nucleotides are TGTGCCAGCAGCTCAAACGACAGGGACCAAGAGACCCAGTACTTC. Translation: CASSSNDRDQETQYF. The chain uses TRBV7-9 and TRBJ2-5; 7 nucleotides match TRBD1. Trimming cost V 4 bases and J 0 bases; bases outside gene matches: 5. Germline lookup yields CDR1 SEHNR and CDR2 FQNEAQ (reference sequence). CDR3 length: 15 residues.